This section outlines one T cell receptor (beta chain) sequence together with its context. This entry belongs to a study of CD8 T cells in Susac syndrome. On the study more broadly: Patients with Susac syndrome were therapy-naive, taking corticosteroids, with some also receiving intravenous immunoglobulin, or taking intravenous immunoglobulin alone at the time their blood was drawn.

This CDR3 spans 15 amino acids. The germline gives CDR1 GTSNPN, CDR2 SVGIG (reference sequence). V shed 2 bases and J 6 bases; nucleotides not matched to a gene: 8. The RNA input was about 0.45 to 1 ug, and it was reverse transcribed with random hexamers. TCRdb independently ran MiXCR on the immunoSEQ multiplex PCR reads; one entry per CDR3 protein. The table includes approximately 50,000 distinct CDR3 sequences, over 90% detected once. This receptor was obtained from a human donor with Susac syndrome. The chain couples TRBV30 to TRBJ2-1, with 9 bases that match TRBD2. Specimen: CD8+ T cells from PBMCs. CDR3 DNA sequence: TGTGCCTGGAGTCCCGAGCGGGGGGTCCGCAATGAGCAGTTCTTC. Protein sequence: CAWSPERGVRNEQFF.